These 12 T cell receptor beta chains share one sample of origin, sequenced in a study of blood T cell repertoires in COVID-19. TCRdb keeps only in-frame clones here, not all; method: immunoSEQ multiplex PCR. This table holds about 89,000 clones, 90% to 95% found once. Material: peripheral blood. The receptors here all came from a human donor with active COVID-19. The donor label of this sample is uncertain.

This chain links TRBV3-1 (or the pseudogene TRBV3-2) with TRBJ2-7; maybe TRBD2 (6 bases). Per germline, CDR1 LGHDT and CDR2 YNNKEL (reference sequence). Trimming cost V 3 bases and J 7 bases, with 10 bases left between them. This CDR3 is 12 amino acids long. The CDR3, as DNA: TGTGCCAGCAGCCAGAACGGAGGGGAGCAGTACTTC. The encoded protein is CASSQNGGEQYF.

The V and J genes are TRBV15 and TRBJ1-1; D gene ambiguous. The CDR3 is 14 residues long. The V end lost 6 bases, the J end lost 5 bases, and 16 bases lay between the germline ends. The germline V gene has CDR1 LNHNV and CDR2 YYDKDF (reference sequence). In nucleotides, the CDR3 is TGTGCCACCAGGCCCGCTTGGGAGGGAACTGAAGCTTTCTTT. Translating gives CATRPAWEGTEAFF.

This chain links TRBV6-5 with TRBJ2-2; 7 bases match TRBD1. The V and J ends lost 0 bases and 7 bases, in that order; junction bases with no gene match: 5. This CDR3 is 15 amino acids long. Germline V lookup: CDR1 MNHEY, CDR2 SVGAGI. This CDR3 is CASSYSQTGLGELFF. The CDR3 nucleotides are TGTGCCAGCAGTTACTCGCAGACAGGGCTCGGGGAGCTGTTTTTT.

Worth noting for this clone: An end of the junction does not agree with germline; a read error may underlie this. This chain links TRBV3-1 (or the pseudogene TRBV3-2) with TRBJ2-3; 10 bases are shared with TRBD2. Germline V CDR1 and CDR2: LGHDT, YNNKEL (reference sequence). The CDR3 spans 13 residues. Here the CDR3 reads CASSQDPIAGGTF. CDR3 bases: TGTGCCAGCAGCCAAGATCCCATAGCGGGAGGTACTTTT.

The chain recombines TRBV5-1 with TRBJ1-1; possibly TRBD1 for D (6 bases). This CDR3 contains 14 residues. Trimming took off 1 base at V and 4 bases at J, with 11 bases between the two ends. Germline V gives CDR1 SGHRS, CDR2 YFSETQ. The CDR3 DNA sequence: TGCGCCAGCAGCTTGCCAAGGGGGGGCACTGAAGCTTTCTTT. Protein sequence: CASSLPRGGTEAFF.

The DNA of the CDR3 is TGTGCTAGTGGTTGGGGACAGGGGCACTACGAGCAGTACTTC. Residues: CASGWGQGHYEQYF. The V and J genes are TRBV12-5 and TRBJ2-7, with 10 bases identical to TRBD1. V shed 4 bases, J shed 3 bases, and the junction held 3 bases outside the gene matches. Per the germline V gene, CDR1 is LGHNT and CDR2 is FRNRAP. The CDR3 runs 14 residues.

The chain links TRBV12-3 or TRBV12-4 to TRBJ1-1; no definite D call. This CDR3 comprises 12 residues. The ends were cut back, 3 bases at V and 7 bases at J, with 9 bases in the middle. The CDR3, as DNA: TGTGCCAGCAGTTTCGGACGGGGTGAAGCTTTCTTT. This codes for CASSFGRGEAFF.

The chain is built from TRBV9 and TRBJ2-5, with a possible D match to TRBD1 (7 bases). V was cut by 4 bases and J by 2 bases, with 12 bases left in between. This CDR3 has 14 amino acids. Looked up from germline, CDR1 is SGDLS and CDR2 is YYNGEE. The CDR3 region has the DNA TGTGCCAGCAGCCCAGGGGGAGGTCAAGAGACCCAGTACTTC. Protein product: CASSPGGGQETQYF.

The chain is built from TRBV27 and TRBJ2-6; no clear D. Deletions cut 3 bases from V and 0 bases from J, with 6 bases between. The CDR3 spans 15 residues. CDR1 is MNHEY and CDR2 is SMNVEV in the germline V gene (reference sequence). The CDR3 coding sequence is TGTGCCAGCAGTTTGGCGGTCTCTGGGGCCAACGTCCTGACTTTC. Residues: CASSLAVSGANVLTF.

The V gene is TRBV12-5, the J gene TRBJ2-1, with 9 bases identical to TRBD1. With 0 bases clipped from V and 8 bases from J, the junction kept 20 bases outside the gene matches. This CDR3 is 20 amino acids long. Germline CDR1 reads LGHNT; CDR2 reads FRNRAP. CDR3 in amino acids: CASGLVLGPPSGDRVDEQFF. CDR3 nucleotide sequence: TGTGCTAGTGGTTTGGTCCTAGGTCCTCCGTCCGGGGACAGGGTGGATGAGCAGTTCTTC.

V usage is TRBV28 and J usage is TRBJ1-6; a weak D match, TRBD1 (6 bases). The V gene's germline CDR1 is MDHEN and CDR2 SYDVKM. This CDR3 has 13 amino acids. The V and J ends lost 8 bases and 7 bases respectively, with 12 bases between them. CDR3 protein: CASRNQGNSPLHF. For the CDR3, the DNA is TGTGCCAGCCGAAATCAGGGGAATTCACCCCTCCACTTT.

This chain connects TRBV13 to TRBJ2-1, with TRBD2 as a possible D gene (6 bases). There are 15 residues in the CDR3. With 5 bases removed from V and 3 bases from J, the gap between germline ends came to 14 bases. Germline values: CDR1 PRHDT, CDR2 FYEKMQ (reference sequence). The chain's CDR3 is CASSTGREIYNEQFF. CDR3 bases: TGTGCCAGCAGCACGGGCCGGGAGATCTACAATGAGCAGTTCTTC.